One and the same sample provided the 28 T cell receptor beta chains below, sequenced in a study of CD8+ T cells in alopecia areata. Following RNA extraction, reverse transcription yielded cDNA that acted as the sequencing template. Produced via immunoSEQ multiplex PCR; TCRdb's table is partial and in-frame only. The sample has some 110,000 clones; around 61% are singletons. Sequences were obtained from CD4+ T cells sorted from blood. The source of these receptors is a human donor in good health.

This clone has more than one count but fewer than ten. This rearrangement joins TRBV29-1 to TRBJ2-3, with TRBD2 identical over 11 bases. In germline, CDR1 is SQVTM, CDR2 ANQGSEA. The length of the CDR3 is 16 residues. The V and J ends lost 5 bases and 5 bases, in that order; junction bases with no gene match: 12. The CDR3 DNA reads TGCAGCGTTTCCAAGTGGGCTAGCGGGGGGAGAGATACGCAGTATTTT. This codes for CSVSKWASGGRDTQYF.

The chain uses TRBV6-6 and TRBJ2-7; 11 nucleotides agree with TRBD1. This CDR3 comprises 12 residues. CDR1 and CDR2 from the germline V gene are MNHNY and SVGAGI (reference sequence). The CDR3 loop is CATRDRGSEQYF. Written as DNA, the CDR3 is TGTGCTACCCGGGACAGGGGGTCCGAGCAGTACTTC.

The chain joins TRBV15 to TRBJ2-1; possibly TRBD1 for D (5 bases). V was shortened by 1 base and J by 5 bases, with 18 bases between the two germline ends. Looked up from germline, CDR1 is LNHNV and CDR2 is YYDKDF (reference sequence). This CDR3 is built from 17 residues. CDR3 loop: CATSRARKGGAHNEQFF. DNA for the CDR3: TGTGCCACCAGCAGAGCGAGAAAAGGTGGGGCACACAATGAGCAGTTCTTC.

This chain links TRBV2 with TRBJ1-1, with D possibly matching TRBD1 (5 bases). V shed 5 bases and J shed 4 bases, with 14 bases lying between them. The germline V gene has CDR1 SNHLY and CDR2 FYNNEI. This CDR3 has 14 amino acids. This CDR3 reads CASSKEGGGTEAFF. CDR3 nucleotides: TGTGCCAGCAGTAAGGAGGGTGGGGGCACTGAAGCTTTCTTT. Full variable domain (missing parts from reference TRBV2 and TRBJ1-1): EPEVTQTPSHQVTQMGQEVILRCVPISNHLYFYWYRQILGQKVEFLVSFYNNEISEKSEIFDDQFSVERPDGSNFTLKIRSTKLEDSAMYFCASSKEGGGTEAFFGQGTRLTVV.

V gene TRBV29-1 combines with J gene TRBJ1-2; TRBD1 might be the D (5 bases). The CDR3 contains 12 residues. Germline CDR1 and CDR2: SQVTM and ANQGSEA. Trimming left V 7 bases short and J 7 bases short, with 16 bases between. CDR3 sequence: CSATVAQGGYTF. DNA of the CDR3: TGCAGCGCTACTGTTGCCCAGGGTGGCTACACCTTC.

This clone was counted a few times. The chain has TRBV19 and TRBJ2-1; D may be TRBD2 (6 bases). In germline, CDR1 is LNHDA, CDR2 SQIVND (reference sequence). The CDR3 has 16 amino acids. Trimming shortened V by 5 bases and J by 6 bases, and 20 bases separated the two germline ends. The CDR3 loop is CASSQNGWGGANEQFF. The CDR3 DNA follows: TGTGCCAGTAGTCAGAATGGATGGGGAGGAGCCAATGAGCAGTTCTTC.

The chain recombines TRBV30 with TRBJ2-3, with D perhaps TRBD2 (5 bases). With 4 bases removed from V and 3 bases from J, the gap between germline ends came to 14 bases. The V gene's germline CDR1 is GTSNPN and CDR2 SVGIG (reference sequence). The CDR3 is 14 residues long. CDR3 in amino acids: CAWNRGLGTDTQYF. Here the CDR3 DNA reads TGTGCCTGGAACCGAGGGCTTGGGACAGATACGCAGTATTTT. Together with reference TRBV30 and TRBJ2-3, the CDR3 gives the full variable domain: SQTIHQWPATLVQPVGSPLSLECTVEGTSNPNLYWYRQAAGRGLQLLFYSVGIGQISSEVPQNLSASRPQDRQFILSSKKLLLSDSGFYLCAWNRGLGTDTQYFGPGTRLTVL.

This clone was counted a few times. This sequence joins TRBV13 and TRBJ2-1; 7 bases match TRBD2. The CDR3 is 16 amino acids. The trim removed 2 bases at V and 0 bases at J, leaving 4 bases unmatched. Germline CDR1 PRHDT, CDR2 FYEKMQ (reference sequence). The CDR3 region is CASSLRRGSSYNEQFF. In DNA form, the CDR3 reads TGTGCCAGCAGCTTAAGGCGGGGGAGCTCCTACAATGAGCAGTTCTTC. Complete variable domain (other parts from reference TRBV13 and TRBJ2-1): AAGVIQSPRHLIKEKRETATLKCYPIPRHDTVYWYQQGPGQDPQFLISFYEKMQSDKGSIPDRFSAQQFSDYHSELNMSSLELGDSALYFCASSLRRGSSYNEQFFGPGTRLTVL.

The V and J genes are TRBV29-1 and TRBJ2-7; 8 bases line up with TRBD2. The CDR3 runs to 12 residues. Germline V gene lookup returns CDR1 SQVTM and CDR2 ANQGSEA. Trimming at V came to 4 bases and at J to 4 bases, leaving 3 bases not matched to a gene. CDR3 DNA: TGCAGCGTTGTTAGCGGGGTGTACGAGCAGTACTTC. This encodes CSVVSGVYEQYF.

This chain's CDR3 is CASSILAGNQETQYF. In nucleotides, the CDR3 is TGTGCCAGTAGTATACTAGCGGGGAACCAAGAGACCCAGTACTTC. The rearrangement joins TRBV19 to TRBJ2-5, with 9 positions matching TRBD2. Germline assignment: CDR1 LNHDA and CDR2 SQIVND (reference sequence). V dropped 2 bases and J dropped 0; count of bases not matched to a gene: 1. This CDR3 has 15 residues. Supplemented by reference TRBV19 and TRBJ2-5, the full variable domain reads DGGITQSPKYLFRKEGQNVTLSCEQNLNHDAMYWYRQDPGQGLRLIYYSQIVNDFQKGDIAEGYSVSREKKESFPLTVTSAQKNPTAFYLCASSILAGNQETQYFGPGTRLLVL.

The V gene is TRBV5-1, the J gene TRBJ2-7; TRBD2 matches at 15 bases. The CDR3 totals 16 residues. V shed 3 bases, J shed 1 base, and the junction held 2 bases outside the gene matches. Germline values: CDR1 SGHRS, CDR2 YFSETQ. This chain's CDR3 is CASSSGTSGGSYEQYF. CDR3 nucleotide sequence: TGCGCCAGCAGCTCCGGGACTAGCGGGGGGTCCTACGAGCAGTACTTC.

This chain links TRBV9 with TRBJ1-6; 7 bases map to TRBD1. The CDR3 extends over 14 amino acids. Germline V lookup: CDR1 SGDLS, CDR2 YYNGEE. Losses at the gene ends were 3 bases for V and 10 bases for J; bases not matched to a gene: 7. In nucleotides, the CDR3 is TGTGCCAGCAGCGCGGGACAGAGGGGCTCACCCCTCCACTTT. Protein product: CASSAGQRGSPLHF.

The chain combines TRBV5-6 with TRBJ2-6; 9 positions match TRBD1. Germline-derived CDR1 and CDR2 are SGHDT and YYEEEE. J lost 14 bases, V lost 2 bases, and 11 bases had no gene match. The CDR3 contains 15 residues. The CDR3 DNA reads as TGTGCCAGCAGCTTCTGGACAGGGGCGGGCAGTATCCTGACTTTC. Translated, it gives CASSFWTGAGSILTF.

The gene calls are TRBV9 and TRBJ1-3; D ambiguous. V was clipped by 0 bases and J by 5 bases, with 15 bases between them. CDR3 size: 16 residues. Germline CDR1 SGDLS, CDR2 YYNGEE. CDR3 amino acids: CASSVDTAGGRNTIYF. CDR3 sequence (DNA): TGTGCCAGCAGCGTAGATACCGCTGGAGGGAGAAACACCATATATTTT.

V gene TRBV4-1 combines with J gene TRBJ2-3; D uncertain. The CDR3 consists of 11 residues. The germline V and J ends were trimmed by 5 bases and 6 bases, with 6 bases remaining between them. Germline CDR1 reads MGHRA; CDR2 reads YSYEKL. CDR3 sequence: CASSERDTQYF. CDR3 nucleotide sequence: TGCGCCAGCAGCGAACGTGATACGCAGTATTTT.

This clone was observed a handful of times. Here the CDR3 reads CSGTQGFSTDTQYF. Here the CDR3 DNA reads TGCAGCGGAACACAGGGATTTAGCACAGATACGCAGTATTTT. The J gene is TRBJ2-3, the V gene TRBV29-1, with a weak D call TRBD1 (6 bases). CDR3 length equals 14 residues. Germline CDR1 and CDR2: SQVTM and ANQGSEA. Between the trimmed V and J ends, which lost 7 bases and 0 bases, there was a span of 14 bases.

The chain joins TRBV5-6 to TRBJ1-2; 7 nucleotides agree with TRBD1. This CDR3 is 13 amino acids long. V was pared by 2 bases and J by 8 bases, with 6 bases of the junction left unmatched. The germline V gene has CDR1 SGHDT and CDR2 YYEEEE. Here the CDR3 DNA reads TGTGCCAGCAGCTTCTACGACAGGGACGGCTACACCTTC. Protein sequence: CASSFYDRDGYTF.

V usage is TRBV30 and J usage is TRBJ1-1; no definite D call. V lost 0 bases and J 11 bases, leaving 13 bases between the germline ends. This CDR3 region has 12 residues. Germline loops: CDR1 GTSNPN, CDR2 SVGIG (reference sequence). The CDR3 loop reads CAWSVNSLDAFF. The CDR3, as DNA: TGTGCCTGGAGTGTAAATAGTCTAGATGCTTTCTTT.

This sequence joins TRBV5-1 and TRBJ1-4, with 8 bases aligning to TRBD1. Germline lookup yields CDR1 SGHRS and CDR2 YFSETQ. After removal of 4 bases from V and 5 bases from J, the junction contained 4 bases not matched to a gene. This CDR3 comprises 14 residues. The CDR3 region is CASSPGQGNEKLFF. The CDR3 DNA reads TGCGCCAGCAGCCCCGGACAGGGAAATGAAAAACTGTTTTTT.

The V and J genes are TRBV9 and TRBJ1-5; tentative D call: TRBD1 (5 bases). CDR1 and CDR2 from the germline V gene are SGDLS and YYNGEE. The CDR3 totals 14 residues. The V end was cut by 0 bases, the J end by 7 bases, with 11 bases between. CDR3 loop: CASSVVTANQPQHF. CDR3 bases: TGTGCCAGCAGCGTAGTGACAGCTAACCAGCCCCAGCATTTT.

V and J are TRBV29-1 and TRBJ2-1; maybe TRBD1 (6 bases). Trimming took 3 bases from V and 6 from J, leaving 12 bases between them. CDR1 is SQVTM, CDR2 ANQGSEA, per germline. There are 13 residues in the CDR3. CDR3 nucleotides: TGCAGCGTTGAGTTGGACAGAGGCAATGAGCAGTTCTTC. It specifies CSVELDRGNEQFF.

This clone has just a few counts. V and J are TRBV2 and TRBJ2-5; D ambiguous. The DNA end lines up better with TRBJ2-7; the J call may be wrong. CDR3 length equals 12 residues. CDR1 is SNHLY and CDR2 is FYNNEI in the germline V gene. The CDR3, as DNA: TGTGCCAGCAGTGCCGGTTACTACGAGCAGTACTTC. The encoded protein is CASSAGYYEQYF.

This clone was seen just once. The chain recombines TRBV23-1 with TRBJ1-6; possibly TRBD1 for D (5 bases). TRBV23-1 has ORF status, its function being uncertain. This CDR3 is built from 16 residues. The V end lost 4 bases, the J end lost 0 bases, and 10 bases lay between the germline ends. The CDR3 reads CASSRAGPSYNSPLHF. The DNA of the CDR3 is TGCGCCAGCAGTCGAGCAGGGCCCTCCTATAATTCACCCCTCCACTTT.

V is TRBV30 and J is TRBJ2-3, with D possibly TRBD2 on 5 matching bases. CDR3 length: 11 amino acids. Germline V gives CDR1 GTSNPN, CDR2 SVGIG (reference sequence). The V end was cut by 2 bases, the J end by 10 bases, with 10 bases between. This CDR3 is CAWSPPGAQYF. Written as DNA, the CDR3 is TGTGCCTGGAGTCCCCCCGGGGCGCAGTATTTT.

V usage is TRBV6-5 and J usage is TRBJ2-5; maybe TRBD1 (6 bases). Germline CDR1 and CDR2: MNHEY and SVGAGI. Trimming took off 4 bases at V and 4 bases at J, with 19 bases between the two ends. The CDR3 runs 16 residues. The CDR3 coding sequence is TGTGCCAGCAGTTCCCTCTCAGGGGCTTCAACAGAGACCCAGTACTTC. Its protein is CASSSLSGASTETQYF.

The chain joins TRBV11-2 to TRBJ2-3; D gene ambiguous. The V and J ends lost 6 bases and 2 bases respectively, with 6 bases between them. This CDR3 is built from 12 residues. The germline V gene has CDR1 SGHAT and CDR2 FQNNGV. This CDR3 is CASRGNTDTQYF. CDR3 nucleotide sequence: TGTGCCAGCAGAGGAAACACAGATACGCAGTATTTT.

The rearrangement joins TRBV27 to TRBJ1-1; D perhaps matches TRBD1 (5 bases). The CDR3 sequence is 17 residues long. Trimming took 3 bases from V and 0 from J, leaving 17 bases between them. Germline V gene sequence: CDR1 MNHEY, CDR2 SMNVEV (reference sequence). Here the CDR3 reads CASSFGQGGRLNTEAFF. The CDR3 DNA reads as TGTGCCAGCAGTTTTGGCCAGGGAGGGAGGTTGAACACTGAAGCTTTCTTT.

The CDR3 protein is CAWSSFRGGATQYF. The CDR3 nucleotides are TGTGCCTGGAGTAGCTTCCGGGGGGGCGCGACCCAGTACTTC. The chain is built from TRBV30 and TRBJ2-5, with 8 bases matching TRBD2. Germline V lookup: CDR1 GTSNPN, CDR2 SVGIG (reference sequence). The CDR3 has 14 residues. Unmatched junction bases numbered 9, after V lost 2 bases and J lost 7 bases. Based on the CDR3 plus reference TRBV30 and TRBJ2-5, the full variable domain is SQTIHQWPATLVQPVGSPLSLECTVEGTSNPNLYWYRQAAGRGLQLLFYSVGIGQISSEVPQNLSASRPQDRQFILSSKKLLLSDSGFYLCAWSSFRGGATQYFGPGTRLLVL.